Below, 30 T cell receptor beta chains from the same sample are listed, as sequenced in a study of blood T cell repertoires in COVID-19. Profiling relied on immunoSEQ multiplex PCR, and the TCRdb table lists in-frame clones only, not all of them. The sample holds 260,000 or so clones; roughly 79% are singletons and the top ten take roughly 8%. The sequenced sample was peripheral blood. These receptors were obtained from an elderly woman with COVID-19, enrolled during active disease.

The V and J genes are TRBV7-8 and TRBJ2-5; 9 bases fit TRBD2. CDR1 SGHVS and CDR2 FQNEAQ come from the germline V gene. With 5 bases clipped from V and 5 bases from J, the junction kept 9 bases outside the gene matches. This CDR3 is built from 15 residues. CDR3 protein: CASSLNRAGGETQYF. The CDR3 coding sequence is TGTGCCAGCAGCCTCAACAGGGCGGGGGGGGAGACCCAGTACTTC. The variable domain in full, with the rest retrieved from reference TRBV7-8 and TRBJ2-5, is GAGVSQSPRYKVAKRGQDVALRCDPISGHVSLFWYQQALGQGPEFLTYFQNEAQLDKSGLPSDRFFAERPEGSVSTLKIQRTQQEDSAVYLCASSLNRAGGETQYFGPGTRLLVL.

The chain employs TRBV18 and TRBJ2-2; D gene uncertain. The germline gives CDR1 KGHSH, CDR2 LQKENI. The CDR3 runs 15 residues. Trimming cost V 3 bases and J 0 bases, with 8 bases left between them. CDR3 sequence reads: CASSPQVANTGELFF. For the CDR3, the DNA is TGTGCCAGCTCACCGCAGGTAGCGAACACCGGGGAGCTGTTTTTT.

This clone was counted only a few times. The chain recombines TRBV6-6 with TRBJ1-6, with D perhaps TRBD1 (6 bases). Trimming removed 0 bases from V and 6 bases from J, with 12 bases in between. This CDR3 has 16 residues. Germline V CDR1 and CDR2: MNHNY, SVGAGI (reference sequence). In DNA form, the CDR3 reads TGTGCCAGCAGTTACTCGTTGGACAGTTTTAATTCACCCCTCCACTTT. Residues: CASSYSLDSFNSPLHF.

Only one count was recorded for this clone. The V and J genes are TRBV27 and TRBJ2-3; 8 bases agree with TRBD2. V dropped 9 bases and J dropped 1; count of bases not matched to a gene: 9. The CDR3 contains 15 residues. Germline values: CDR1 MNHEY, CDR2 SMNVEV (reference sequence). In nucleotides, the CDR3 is TGTGCCAGTCCCCGAAGAGCGGGGGGCACAGATACGCAGTATTTT. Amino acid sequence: CASPRRAGGTDTQYF.

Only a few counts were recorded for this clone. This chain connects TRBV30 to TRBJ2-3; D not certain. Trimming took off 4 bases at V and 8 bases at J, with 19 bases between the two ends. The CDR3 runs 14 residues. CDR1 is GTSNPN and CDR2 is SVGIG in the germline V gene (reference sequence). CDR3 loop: CAWIGANARGTQYF. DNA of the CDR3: TGTGCCTGGATCGGAGCTAACGCCAGAGGTACGCAGTATTTT.

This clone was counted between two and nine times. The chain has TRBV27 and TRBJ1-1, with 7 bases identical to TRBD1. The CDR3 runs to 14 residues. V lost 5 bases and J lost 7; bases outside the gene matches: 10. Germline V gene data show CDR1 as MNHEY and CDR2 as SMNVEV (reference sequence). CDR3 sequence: CASSPLTGTSEAFF. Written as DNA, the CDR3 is TGTGCCAGCAGTCCACTGACAGGGACGAGTGAAGCTTTCTTT.

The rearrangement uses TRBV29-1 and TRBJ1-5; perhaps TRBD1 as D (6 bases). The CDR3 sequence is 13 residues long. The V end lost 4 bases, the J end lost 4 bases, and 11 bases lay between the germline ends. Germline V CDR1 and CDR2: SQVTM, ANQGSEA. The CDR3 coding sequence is TGCAGCGTTGCCCCGGACAGAAATCAGCCCCAGCATTTT. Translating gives CSVAPDRNQPQHF.

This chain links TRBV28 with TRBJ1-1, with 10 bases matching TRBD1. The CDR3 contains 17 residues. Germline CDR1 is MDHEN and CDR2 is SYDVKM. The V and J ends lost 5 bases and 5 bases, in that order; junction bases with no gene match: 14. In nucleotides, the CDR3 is TGTGCCAGCAGTGCCGTGGGACAGGGGACGGGGGAAACTGAAGCTTTCTTT. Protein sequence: CASSAVGQGTGETEAFF.

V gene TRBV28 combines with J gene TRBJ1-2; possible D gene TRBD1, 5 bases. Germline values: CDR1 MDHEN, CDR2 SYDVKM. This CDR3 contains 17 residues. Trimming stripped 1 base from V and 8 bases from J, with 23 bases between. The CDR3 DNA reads TGTGCCAGCAGTTTATCGGACAAGGCTGGCTCCTTGGGCGGCTACACCTTC. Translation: CASSLSDKAGSLGGYTF.

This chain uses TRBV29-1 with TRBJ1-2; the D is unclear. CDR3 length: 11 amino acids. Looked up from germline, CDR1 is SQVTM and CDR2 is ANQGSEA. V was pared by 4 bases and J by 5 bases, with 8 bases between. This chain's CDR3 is CSVVTGYGYTF. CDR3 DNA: TGCAGCGTTGTGACCGGGTATGGCTACACCTTC. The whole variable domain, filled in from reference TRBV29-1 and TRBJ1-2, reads SAVISQKPSRDICQRGTSLTIQCQVDSQVTMMFWYRQQPGQSLTLIATANQGSEATYESGFVIDKFPISRPNLTFSTLTVSNMSPEDSSIYLCSVVTGYGYTFGSGTRLTVV.

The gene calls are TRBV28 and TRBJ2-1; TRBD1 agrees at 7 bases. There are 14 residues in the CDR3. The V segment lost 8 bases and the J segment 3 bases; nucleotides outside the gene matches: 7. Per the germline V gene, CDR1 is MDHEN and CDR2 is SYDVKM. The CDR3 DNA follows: TGTGCCAGCGGGCGACAGGGTCTCTACAATGAGCAGTTCTTC. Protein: CASGRQGLYNEQFF.

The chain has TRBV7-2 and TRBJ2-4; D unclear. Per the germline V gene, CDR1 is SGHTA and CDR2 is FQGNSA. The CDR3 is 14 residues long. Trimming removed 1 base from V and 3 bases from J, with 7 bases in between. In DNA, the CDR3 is TGTGCCAGCAGCTTAGGGGCAGGCAAAAACATTCAGTACTTC. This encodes CASSLGAGKNIQYF. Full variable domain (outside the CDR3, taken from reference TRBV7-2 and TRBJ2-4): GAGVSQSPSNKVTEKGKDVELRCDPISGHTALYWYRQSLGQGLEFLIYFQGNSAPDKSGLPSDRFSAERTGGSVSTLTIQRTQQEDSAVYLCASSLGAGKNIQYFGAGTRLSVL.

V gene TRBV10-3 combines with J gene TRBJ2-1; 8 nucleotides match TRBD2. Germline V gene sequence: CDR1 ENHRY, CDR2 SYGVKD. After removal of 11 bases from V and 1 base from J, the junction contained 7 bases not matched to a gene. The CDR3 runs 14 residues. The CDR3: CAAKGLGSYNEQFF. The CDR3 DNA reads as TGTGCCGCGAAGGGACTAGGGTCCTACAATGAGCAGTTCTTC.

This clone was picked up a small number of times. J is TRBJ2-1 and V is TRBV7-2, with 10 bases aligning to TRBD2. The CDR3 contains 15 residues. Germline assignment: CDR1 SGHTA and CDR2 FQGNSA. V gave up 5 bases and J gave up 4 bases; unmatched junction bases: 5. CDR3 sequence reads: CASSPGLAVYNEQFF. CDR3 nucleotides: TGTGCCAGCAGCCCCGGACTAGCGGTTTACAATGAGCAGTTCTTC.

The CDR3 bases are TGTGCCAGTCTTGCTTATAGGGGGGGTGGCTACACCTTC. Amino acid sequence: CASLAYRGGGYTF. The V gene is TRBV28, the J gene TRBJ1-2, with D possibly being TRBD1 (6 bases). The V gene's germline CDR1 is MDHEN and CDR2 SYDVKM. This CDR3 comprises 13 residues. V was clipped by 9 bases and J by 7 bases, with 18 bases between them.

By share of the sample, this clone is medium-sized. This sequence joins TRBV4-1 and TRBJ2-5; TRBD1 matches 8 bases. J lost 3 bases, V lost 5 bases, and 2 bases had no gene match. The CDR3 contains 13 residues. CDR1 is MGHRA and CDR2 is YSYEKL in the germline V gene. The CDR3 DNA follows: TGCGCCAGCAGCGAACAGGGGGAAGAGACCCAGTACTTC. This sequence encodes CASSEQGEETQYF.

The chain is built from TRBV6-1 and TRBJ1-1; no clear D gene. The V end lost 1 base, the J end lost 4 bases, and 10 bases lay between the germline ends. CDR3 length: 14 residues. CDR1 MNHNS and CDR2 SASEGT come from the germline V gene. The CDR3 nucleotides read TGTGCCAGCAGTGAAGGAGGGAAAATCACTGAAGCTTTCTTT. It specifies CASSEGGKITEAFF.

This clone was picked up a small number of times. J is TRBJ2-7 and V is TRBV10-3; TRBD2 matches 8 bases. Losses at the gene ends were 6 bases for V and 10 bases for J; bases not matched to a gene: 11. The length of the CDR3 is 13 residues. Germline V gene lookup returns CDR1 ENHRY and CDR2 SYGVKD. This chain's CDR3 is CAISETGTRVQYF. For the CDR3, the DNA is TGTGCCATCAGCGAAACCGGGACTAGAGTTCAGTACTTC.

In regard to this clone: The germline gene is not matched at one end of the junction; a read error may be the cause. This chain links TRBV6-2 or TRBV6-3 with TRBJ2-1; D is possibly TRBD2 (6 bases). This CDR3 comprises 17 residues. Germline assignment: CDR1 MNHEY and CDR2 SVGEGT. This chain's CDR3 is CASSNSRGTSSYNEQFF. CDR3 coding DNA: TGTGCCAGCAGTAACTCCCGCGGGACCAGCTCCTACAATGAGCAGTTCTTC.

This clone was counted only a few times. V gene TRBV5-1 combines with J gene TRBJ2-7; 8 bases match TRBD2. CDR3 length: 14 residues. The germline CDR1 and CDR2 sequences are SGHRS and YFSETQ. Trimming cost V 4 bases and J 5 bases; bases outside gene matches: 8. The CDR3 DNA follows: TGCGCCAGCAGCCTACGGGGGGGCCGAGACGAGCAGTACTTC. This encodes CASSLRGGRDEQYF. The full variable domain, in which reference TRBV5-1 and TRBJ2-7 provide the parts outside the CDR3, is KAGVTQTPRYLIKTRGQQVTLSCSPISGHRSVSWYQQTPGQGLQFLFEYFSETQRNKGNFPGRFSGRQFSNSRSEMNVSTLELGDSALYLCASSLRGGRDEQYFGPGTRLTVT.

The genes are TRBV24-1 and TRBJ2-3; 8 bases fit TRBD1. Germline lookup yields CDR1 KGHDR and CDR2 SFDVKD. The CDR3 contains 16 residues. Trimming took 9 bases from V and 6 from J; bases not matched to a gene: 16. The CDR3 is CATQSSRGQFRDTQYF. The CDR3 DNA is TGTGCCACCCAATCGTCCAGGGGGCAATTTAGGGATACGCAGTATTTT.

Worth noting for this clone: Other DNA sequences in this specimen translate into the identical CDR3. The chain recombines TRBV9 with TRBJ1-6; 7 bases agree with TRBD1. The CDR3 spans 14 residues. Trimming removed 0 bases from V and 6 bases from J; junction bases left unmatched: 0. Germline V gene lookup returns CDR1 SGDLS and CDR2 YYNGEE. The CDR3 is CASSVGQGNSPLHF. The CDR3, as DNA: TGTGCCAGCAGCGTAGGACAGGGTAATTCACCCCTCCACTTT.

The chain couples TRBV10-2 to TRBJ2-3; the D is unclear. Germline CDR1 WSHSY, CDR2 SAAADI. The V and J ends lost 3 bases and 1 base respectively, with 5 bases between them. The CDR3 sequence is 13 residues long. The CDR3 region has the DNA TGCGCCAGCAGTGACCCGGGCACAGATACGCAGTATTTT. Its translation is CASSDPGTDTQYF.

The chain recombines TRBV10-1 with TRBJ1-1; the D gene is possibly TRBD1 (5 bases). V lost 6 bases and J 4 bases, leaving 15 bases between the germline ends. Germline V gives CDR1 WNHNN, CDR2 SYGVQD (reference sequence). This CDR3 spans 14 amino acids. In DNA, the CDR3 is TGCGCCAGCAGCCGCCACGGGGGGGTCACTGAAGCTTTCTTT. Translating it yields CASSRHGGVTEAFF.

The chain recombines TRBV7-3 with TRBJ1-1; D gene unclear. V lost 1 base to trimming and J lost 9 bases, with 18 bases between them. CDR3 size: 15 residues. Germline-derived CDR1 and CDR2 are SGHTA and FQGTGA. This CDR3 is CASSLNSVAVTKAFF. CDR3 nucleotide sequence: TGTGCCAGCAGCTTAAATTCGGTTGCGGTGACCAAAGCTTTCTTT.

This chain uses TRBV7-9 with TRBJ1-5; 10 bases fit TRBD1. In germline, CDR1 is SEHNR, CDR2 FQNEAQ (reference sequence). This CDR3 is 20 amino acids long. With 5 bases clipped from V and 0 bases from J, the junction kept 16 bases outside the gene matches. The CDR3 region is CASSRELGQGTPYSNQPQHF. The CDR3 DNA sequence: TGTGCCAGCAGCCGGGAACTGGGACAGGGGACCCCTTATAGCAATCAGCCCCAGCATTTT.

The chain's CDR3 is CASRAGERLNTEAFF. CDR3 DNA sequence: TGTGCCAGCAGAGCAGGGGAGAGGCTGAACACTGAAGCTTTCTTT. The chain recombines TRBV6-5 with TRBJ1-1; perhaps TRBD1 as D (6 bases). Trimming cost V 6 bases and J 0 bases, with 14 bases left between them. Germline V lookup: CDR1 MNHEY, CDR2 SVGAGI. CDR3 length equals 15 residues.

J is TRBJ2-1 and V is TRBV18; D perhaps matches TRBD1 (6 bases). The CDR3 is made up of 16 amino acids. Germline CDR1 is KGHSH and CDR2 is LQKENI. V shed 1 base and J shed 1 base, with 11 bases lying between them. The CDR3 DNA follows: TGTGCCAGCTCACCACAGGGGGATAGGTCCTACAATGAGCAGTTCTTC. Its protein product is CASSPQGDRSYNEQFF.

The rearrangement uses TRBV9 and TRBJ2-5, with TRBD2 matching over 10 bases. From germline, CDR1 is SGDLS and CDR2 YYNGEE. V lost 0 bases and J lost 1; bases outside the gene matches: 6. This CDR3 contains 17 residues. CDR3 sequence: CASSVGLAGAPQETQYF. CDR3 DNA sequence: TGTGCCAGCAGCGTAGGGCTAGCGGGGGCTCCCCAAGAGACCCAGTACTTC. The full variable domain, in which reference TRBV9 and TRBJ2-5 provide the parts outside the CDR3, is DSGVTQTPKHLITATGQRVTLRCSPRSGDLSVYWYQQSLDQGLQFLIQYYNGEERAKGNILERFSAQQFPDLHSELNLSSLELGDSALYFCASSVGLAGAPQETQYFGPGTRLLVL.

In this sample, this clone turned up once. CDR3 DNA: TGTGCCAGCAGTGAGGCCGCTCGACAGCCCCAGCATTTT. This translates into CASSEAARQPQHF. The genes are TRBV28 and TRBJ1-5, with D unresolved. Germline V gene sequence: CDR1 MDHEN, CDR2 SYDVKM. The CDR3 spans 13 residues. V was trimmed by 5 bases and J by 7 bases, leaving 12 bases between them.